These T cell receptor beta chains were read from a single sample in a study of blood T cell repertoires in COVID-19. Sequenced by immunoSEQ multiplex PCR; TCRdb stores in-frame clones only, minus some. The sample has fewer than 150,000 clones, 70% to 90% seen once; the top ten hold roughly 12%. The specimen was peripheral blood. These receptors originate from a human donor in a cohort sampled during active COVID-19. The CDR3 runs from the conserved cysteine through the conserved F or W. The D gene is left open where the match is weak. The listing skips clone size in some rows; elsewhere it reads once, few, many or a size class.

v_gene	d_gene	j_gene	abundance	CDR3aa	CDR3nt
TRBV6-5	TRBD1	TRBJ2-7	.	CASSVTGVEQYF	TGTGCCAGCAGCGTGACAGGGGTCGAGCAGTACTTC
TRBV5-4	TRBD2	TRBJ2-7	.	CASTTGGLADFYEQYF	TGTGCCAGCACCACCGGAGGACTAGCGGATTTCTACGAGCAGTACTTC
TRBV6-6	TRBD2	TRBJ2-1	.	CASSLGLANEQFF	TGTGCCAGCAGCCTTGGACTAGCCAATGAGCAGTTCTTC
TRBV19	.	TRBJ1-2	.	CASSINQGSYGYTF	TGTGCCAGTAGTATCAACCAGGGCTCCTATGGCTACACCTTC
TRBV3-1/TRBV3-2	TRBD1	TRBJ1-3	.	CASSQVGGWGRSGNTIYF	TGTGCCAGCAGCCAAGTAGGGGGCTGGGGCCGGTCTGGAAACACCATATATTTT
TRBV2	.	TRBJ1-1	.	CASSPDWNTEAFF	TGTGCCAGCAGTCCGGACTGGAACACTGAAGCTTTCTTT
TRBV7-7	.	TRBJ2-1	.	CASSLHPAGANSYNEQFF	TGTGCTAGCAGCTTACATCCGGCGGGGGCGAACTCCTACAATGAGCAGTTCTTC
TRBV6-5	TRBD1	TRBJ2-7	few	CASSPGTGIHEQYF	TGTGCCAGCAGTCCGGGGACAGGGATCCACGAGCAGTACTTC
TRBV1	.	TRBJ2-3	few	CTSSHSLAGGLGDTQYF	TGCACCAGCAGCCACTCACTAGCGGGGGGGCTGGGGGATACGCAGTATTTT
TRBV27	.	TRBJ2-1	.	CASSLQGSPYNEQFF	TGTGCCAGCAGTTTACAGGGGAGCCCCTACAATGAGCAGTTCTTC
TRBV12-3/TRBV12-4	.	TRBJ2-3	once	CASSFRRALQYF	TGTGCCAGCAGTTTCCGGCGGGCGCTGCAGTATTTT
TRBV3-1/TRBV3-2	.	TRBJ2-7	.	CASSQGSQYEQYF	TGTGCCAGCAGCCAGGGGAGCCAGTACGAGCAGTACTTC
TRBV4-1	TRBD2	TRBJ2-3	once	CASSQATGGGTDTQYF	TGCGCCAGCAGCCAAGCGACGGGGGGAGGGACAGATACGCAGTATTTT
TRBV6-6	.	TRBJ2-7	.	CASNLGGYEQYF	TGTGCCAGCAACTTGGGAGGCTACGAGCAGTACTTC
TRBV4-2	TRBD2	TRBJ2-7	.	CASSRTGGGVEQYF	TGTGCCAGCAGCCGCACGGGGGGTGGTGTCGAGCAGTACTTC
TRBV29-1	.	TRBJ1-1	.	CSVVYRADTEAFF	TGCAGCGTTGTCTACAGGGCGGACACTGAAGCTTTCTTT
TRBV6-1	.	TRBJ1-1	.	CASSELEETEAFF	TGTGCCAGCAGTGAGCTCGAGGAGACTGAAGCTTTCTTT
TRBV19	.	TRBJ1-1	.	CASSIGQNTEAFF	TGTGCCAGTAGTATTGGCCAGAACACTGAAGCTTTCTTT
TRBV18	TRBD1	TRBJ2-3	.	CASSRDRGADTQYF	TGTGCCAGCTCACGAGACAGGGGGGCAGATACGCAGTATTTT
TRBV14	.	TRBJ2-1	once	CASSHPSGRGDRYNEQFF	TGTGCCAGCAGCCATCCAAGTGGGCGGGGGGACAGATACAATGAGCAGTTCTTC
TRBV15	TRBD1	TRBJ1-2	few	CATSLRTGSGYTF	TGTGCCACCAGCCTTAGGACAGGGAGTGGCTACACCTTC
TRBV18	.	TRBJ1-3	.	CASSPISRTPFSGNTIYF	TGTGCCAGCTCACCGATCTCCAGGACACCCTTCTCTGGAAACACCATATATTTT
TRBV5-1	TRBD1	TRBJ1-4	.	CASSPTPQGAGEKLFF	TGCGCCAGCAGCCCGACACCCCAGGGGGCGGGTGAAAAACTGTTTTTT
TRBV9	TRBD2	TRBJ2-5	.	CASSVAGSGGAQETQYF	TGTGCCAGCAGCGTAGCTGGTAGCGGGGGGGCCCAAGAGACCCAGTACTTC
TRBV10-2	.	TRBJ1-5	.	CASTGGNQPQHF	TGCGCCAGCACGGGGGGCAATCAGCCCCAGCATTTT
TRBV9	.	TRBJ2-4	once	CASGPAKNIQYF	TGTGCCAGCGGGCCGGCCAAAAACATTCAGTACTTC
TRBV30	.	TRBJ1-6	.	CAWSVLNGQLNSPLHF	TGTGCCTGGAGTGTATTAAATGGACAGCTTAATTCACCCCTCCACTTT
TRBV11-2	.	TRBJ1-5	many	CASSHVGARQPQHF	TGTGCCAGCAGCCACGTGGGGGCTCGTCAGCCCCAGCATTTT
TRBV5-8	TRBD2	TRBJ2-5	once	CASSRAGGYQETQYF	TGTGCCAGCAGCCGAGCGGGGGGGTACCAAGAGACCCAGTACTTC
TRBV10-2	.	TRBJ1-4	.	CASSLTGIGEKLFF	TGCGCCAGCAGCCTTACAGGGATAGGTGAAAAACTGTTTTTT
TRBV25-1	.	TRBJ1-1	.	CASSARGAGTNTEAFF	TGTGCCAGCAGTGCACGGGGGGCCGGGACGAACACTGAAGCTTTCTTT
TRBV3-1/TRBV3-2	.	TRBJ1-1	.	CASSQAGVEAFF	TGTGCCAGCAGCCAAGCCGGGGTTGAAGCTTTCTTT
TRBV6-5	.	TRBJ2-2	.	CASSYRLVSRTGELFF	TGTGCCAGCAGTTACCGCCTTGTATCGAGAACCGGGGAGCTGTTTTTT